This entry is about one T cell receptor beta chain. The junction shows a germline mismatch at one end, possibly a read error. Cohort placement rested on clinical history that participants reported themselves. This entry comes from a study of blood T cell repertoires in COVID-19. About the research overall: From T cells, B-cell-depleted T cells, or PBMCs came the material, which was cDNA or gDNA.

Produced via immunoSEQ multiplex PCR; TCRdb's table is partial and in-frame only. The sample gives approximately 380,000 clones, approximately 89% of which show up once; 0.8% to 0.9% is in the top ten. The CDR3 covers 14 residues. Germline loops: CDR1 SEHNR, CDR2 FQNEAQ (reference sequence). The receptor was derived from a woman in her thirties or forties who had been exposed to COVID-19. Sequences were obtained from PBMCs or T cells enriched from blood (not recorded which). The chain uses TRBV7-9 and TRBJ2-7; 12 bases are shared with TRBD2. CDR3 in amino acids: CASSLGTSGETIHF. The CDR3 DNA reads as TGTGCCAGCAGCTTAGGGACTAGCGGGGAAACAATTCACTTC.